This is a list of T cell receptor beta chains from one sample in a study of cytomegalovirus exposure and HLA in healthy donors. TCRdb keeps only in-frame clones here, not all; method: immunoSEQ multiplex PCR. In the table there are more than 130,000 clones, around 85% of which are singletons. The source material was PBMCs. All receptors come from a man aged 40-49 years in good health and CMV-seropositive. CDR3s include the opening cysteine and the closing phenylalanine or tryptophan. Fields, in order: J gene, V gene, CDR3 protein.

J gene: TRBJ1-1; V gene: TRBV19; CDR3 protein: CASSASQGATEAFF
J gene: TRBJ1-2; V gene: TRBV7-3; CDR3 protein: CASSTGTGYGYTF
J gene: TRBJ2-3; V gene: TRBV2; CDR3 protein: CASGRGASGDTDTQYF
J gene: TRBJ1-6; V gene: TRBV6-5; CDR3 protein: CASRNRIRSGSPLHF
J gene: TRBJ1-1; V gene: TRBV6-6; CDR3 protein: CASSPRQIMNTEAFF
J gene: TRBJ1-1; V gene: TRBV27; CDR3 protein: CASSWGGMNTEAFF
J gene: TRBJ2-7; V gene: TRBV5-4; CDR3 protein: CASSLYNSEQYF
J gene: TRBJ1-1; V gene: TRBV7-9; CDR3 protein: CASSEGRDREAFF
J gene: TRBJ2-7; V gene: TRBV13; CDR3 protein: CASSKPGLAQDEQYF
J gene: TRBJ2-3; V gene: TRBV7-9; CDR3 protein: CASSPGLQDTQYF